A selection of T cell receptor beta chains follows, all from one sample in a study of cytomegalovirus exposure and HLA in healthy donors. Only in-frame clones appear in the TCRdb table, and some are missing; sequencing was by immunoSEQ multiplex PCR. The table lists about 160,000 clones, 82% of them singletons, with approximately 1.5% in the top ten. Sequencing was done on a sample of PBMCs. All receptors come from a girl between 10 and 17 years old in good health and CMV-seropositive. CDR3s include the opening cysteine and the closing phenylalanine or tryptophan. A D gene is named only where the DNA matches it firmly. Size is omitted from some rows. Given values are once, few, many or a class for expanded clones.

V gene	D gene	J gene	clone size	CDR3 DNA	CDR3 protein
TRBV4-3	NA	TRBJ1-1	few	TGCGCCAGCAGCCCCACCTACGGCACTGAAGCTTTCTTT	CASSPTYGTEAFF
TRBV19	NA	TRBJ2-1	NA	TGTGCCAGTACTACCGTGACACCGAACAATGAGCAGTTCTTC	CASTTVTPNNEQFF
TRBV5-8	NA	TRBJ1-3	NA	TGTGCCAGCAGCTTGAGGACAGCAGGAAACACCATATATTTT	CASSLRTAGNTIYF
TRBV5-8	TRBD2	TRBJ2-3	NA	TGTGCCAGCAGCCCCTGGGCAGGGAGGGTCGCGGACACAGATACGCAGTATTTT	CASSPWAGRVADTDTQYF
TRBV4-1	TRBD1	TRBJ2-7	NA	TGCGCCAGCAGCCAAGAAGGGGACAGCCTCTACGAGCAGTACTTC	CASSQEGDSLYEQYF
TRBV4-2	TRBD1	TRBJ2-7	NA	TGTGCCAGCAGCCAAAATAAGGACAGGGAGTATAACGAGCAGTACTTC	CASSQNKDREYNEQYF
TRBV28	NA	TRBJ1-3	few	TGTGCCAGCAGTGTCCCACGGGACTCTGGAAACACCATATATTTT	CASSVPRDSGNTIYF
TRBV21-1	NA	TRBJ2-3	few	TGTGCCAGCAGCAAAGGTTGGGACTTCACAGATACGCAGTATTTT	CASSKGWDFTDTQYF
TRBV5-3	TRBD1	TRBJ2-4	once	TGTGCCAGAAGCGGGGGGGGACAGGGCGACATTCAGTACTTC	CARSGGGQGDIQYF
TRBV7-2	TRBD1	TRBJ1-2	NA	TGTGCCAGCAGCCAGGGGGGCAGCCTCTGGCACGGCTACACCTTC	CASSQGGSLWHGYTF
TRBV27	TRBD2	TRBJ2-2	few	TGTGCCAGCAGTTTGCGGGGGGGCGGCACCGGGGAGCTGTTTTTT	CASSLRGGGTGELFF
TRBV7-6	NA	TRBJ2-1	NA	TGTGCCAGCAGCTTAGTTCCTAGACGGGATGAGCAGTTCTTC	CASSLVPRRDEQFF
TRBV30	NA	TRBJ1-2	NA	TGTGCCTGGAGTGTACCGGGTTCCCTGGAGCACTATGGCTACACCTTC	CAWSVPGSLEHYGYTF
TRBV7-7	TRBD2	TRBJ2-7	NA	TGTGCTAGCAGCTTAGCATCTAGCGGGAAAGGAGAGCAGTACTTC	CASSLASSGKGEQYF
TRBV10-3	TRBD2	TRBJ2-2	NA	TGTGCCACCCGGACTAGCGGGAGTCCCGGGGAGCTGTTTTTT	CATRTSGSPGELFF
TRBV5-1	TRBD1	TRBJ1-5	once	TGCGCCAGCAGCCTTTCAGGGGGGCATCAGCCCCAGCATTTT	CASSLSGGHQPQHF
TRBV4-3	NA	TRBJ2-7	NA	TGCGCCAGCAGCCAAGAAAGAATGGGGCACTACGAGCAGTACTTC	CASSQERMGHYEQYF
TRBV7-2	TRBD2	TRBJ2-7	once	TGTGCCAGCAGCTTAGTAGCGGGGATAGGATACGAGCAGTACTTC	CASSLVAGIGYEQYF
TRBV11-1	NA	TRBJ2-7	few	TGTGCCAGCAGCAACAGGAGATCCTCCTACGAGCAGTACTTC	CASSNRRSSYEQYF
TRBV9	TRBD1	TRBJ2-1	few	TGTGCCAGCAGCCCGGACAGGGTGCCCTACAATGAGCAGTTCTTC	CASSPDRVPYNEQFF
TRBV18	NA	TRBJ2-3	NA	TGTGCCAGCTCACTCGTACCTATCCGTGGCGGTAGCACAGATACGCAGTATTTT	CASSLVPIRGGSTDTQYF
TRBV5-4	NA	TRBJ1-1	NA	TGTGCCAGCAGCTTGGCTGGGCGGAGGAGTGAAGCTTTCTTT	CASSLAGRRSEAFF
TRBV19	NA	TRBJ2-7	NA	TGTGCCAGTAGTATCAAGCCAGGGTCCTACGAGCAGTACTTC	CASSIKPGSYEQYF
TRBV19	TRBD2	TRBJ2-2	NA	TGTGCCAGTACCAAATTGACTAGCGGGAACACCGGGGAGCTGTTTTTT	CASTKLTSGNTGELFF
TRBV6-6	TRBD1	TRBJ1-2	NA	TGTGCCAGCAGTTACTTCCACCGGGACAGGGAAGCTGGCTACACCTTC	CASSYFHRDREAGYTF
TRBV6-6	NA	TRBJ1-2	once	TGTGCCAGCAGTGCCCAGGGTAGCTACACCTTC	CASSAQGSYTF
TRBV19	NA	TRBJ1-5	NA	TGTGCCAGTATCAGCGGCTATAGCAATCAGCCCCAGCATTTT	CASISGYSNQPQHF
TRBV10-1	NA	TRBJ2-7	NA	TGCGCCAGCAGTGACAACGGTTACGAGCAGTACTTC	CASSDNGYEQYF
TRBV7-9	TRBD1	TRBJ2-7	NA	TGTGCCAGCAGCCCTTCGACAGGGGATGCGGGGTTAGGGTCCTACGAGCAGTACTTC	CASSPSTGDAGLGSYEQYF
TRBV5-1	NA	TRBJ1-1	NA	TGCGCCAGCAGGGACAGCACGGCGGCTTGGAAGAACACTGAAGCTTTCTTT	CASRDSTAAWKNTEAFF
TRBV28	TRBD2	TRBJ2-2	few	TGTGCCAGCAGGGGACTAGCGGCCACCGGGGAGCTGTTTTTT	CASRGLAATGELFF
TRBV7-6	NA	TRBJ2-1	once	TGTGCCAGCAGCCATTACAATGAGCAGTTCTTC	CASSHYNEQFF
TRBV28	NA	TRBJ1-2	NA	TGTGCCAGCAGTTTAAACTCAAACTATGGCTACACCTTC	CASSLNSNYGYTF
TRBV2	TRBD1	TRBJ1-2	NA	TGTGCCAGCAGTGAACAGGGGGCGTTTGGCTACACCTTC	CASSEQGAFGYTF
TRBV6-4	NA	TRBJ2-3	NA	TGTGCCAGCAGTCCTCGCGCGGGCGGCACAGATACGCAGTATTTT	CASSPRAGGTDTQYF
TRBV2	TRBD1	TRBJ1-4	once	TGTGCCAGCATGGGACAGCATAATGAAAAACTGTTTTTT	CASMGQHNEKLFF
TRBV6-6	TRBD1	TRBJ2-5	NA	TGTGCCAGCAGTTACCCGGACAGGGTCGGACAAGAGACCCAGTACTTC	CASSYPDRVGQETQYF
TRBV2	NA	TRBJ2-5	NA	TGTGCCAGCAGTGATTTGCGTAGTAAAGAGACCCAGTACTTC	CASSDLRSKETQYF
TRBV21-1	NA	TRBJ1-5	NA	TGTGCCAGCAGCAATCGCAGGCAAAATCAGCCCCAGCATTTT	CASSNRRQNQPQHF
TRBV11-2	TRBD1	TRBJ1-2	NA	TGTGCCAGCAGCGTAACCGCCGGGACAGGGAGTACCTATGGCTACACCTTC	CASSVTAGTGSTYGYTF
TRBV27	NA	TRBJ1-5	NA	TGTGCCAGCAGTTCCGGACTTGGGCAGAGCAGCAATCAGCCCCAGCATTTT	CASSSGLGQSSNQPQHF
TRBV5-5	NA	TRBJ2-7	NA	TGTGCCAGCAGCCAAACTACCCCCGCCTACGAGCAGTACTTC	CASSQTTPAYEQYF
TRBV11-2	TRBD2	TRBJ2-1	NA	TGTGCCAGCAGCCCAACGGTGACTAGCGGATTTAATGAGCAGTTCTTC	CASSPTVTSGFNEQFF
TRBV28	NA	TRBJ2-7	few	TGTGCCAGCAGTTTCTTCAGGACTTATTTCGACGAGCAGTACTTC	CASSFFRTYFDEQYF
TRBV7-9	NA	TRBJ2-7	NA	TGTGCCAGCAGCCGAGCTCCCCTTTCCTACGAGCAGTACTTC	CASSRAPLSYEQYF
TRBV28	NA	TRBJ1-4	NA	TGTGCCAGCAGTTTGGGGTCCGGGGGGCCGACTAATGAAAAACTGTTTTTT	CASSLGSGGPTNEKLFF